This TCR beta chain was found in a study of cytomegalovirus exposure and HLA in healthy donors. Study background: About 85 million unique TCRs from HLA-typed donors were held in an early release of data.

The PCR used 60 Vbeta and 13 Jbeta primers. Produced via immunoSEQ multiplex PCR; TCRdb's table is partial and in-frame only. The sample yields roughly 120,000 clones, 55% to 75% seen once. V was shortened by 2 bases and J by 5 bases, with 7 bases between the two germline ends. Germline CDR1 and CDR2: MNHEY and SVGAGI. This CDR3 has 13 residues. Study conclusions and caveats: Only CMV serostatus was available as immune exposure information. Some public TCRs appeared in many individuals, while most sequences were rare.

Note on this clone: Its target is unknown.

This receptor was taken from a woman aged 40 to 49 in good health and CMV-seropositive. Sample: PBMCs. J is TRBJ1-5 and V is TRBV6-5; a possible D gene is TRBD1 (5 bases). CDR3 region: CASSYDSYQPQHF. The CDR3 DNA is TGTGCCAGCAGTTACGACAGCTATCAGCCCCAGCATTTT.